This T cell receptor (beta chain) is drawn from a study of T cell repertoires in cytomegalovirus infection. Study at large: An indication of both CMV infection and matching HLA type came from public TCR beta signatures.

V lost 1 base, J lost 4 bases, and 5 bases stayed unmatched. This CDR3 region has 15 residues. Germline values: CDR1 SGHTA, CDR2 FQGNSA. TCRdb re-called the reads with MiXCR, one entry per CDR3 protein. Of 150,000 to 200,000 distinct CDR3 sequences in the sample, 28% were seen once. This clonotype was picked up a small number of times. The antigen is not known. Overall study findings and caveats: Across the ex vivo response, the dominant clonotypes were HLA-C-restricted CMV-specific TCR beta clonotypes.

This TCR derives from a human donor in good health (CMV status not recorded). Some clones in this sample may be carry-over from other donors' samples. Sequenced sample: PBMCs. This chain links TRBV7-2 with TRBJ2-7, with 9 bases aligning to TRBD2. CDR3 coding DNA: TGTGCCAGCAGCTTAGGGGCGCGGGGGGGGTACGAGCAGTACTTC. Its protein product is CASSLGARGGYEQYF.